This is a list of T cell receptor beta chains from one sample in a study of blood T cell repertoires in COVID-19. TCRdb's table, derived via immunoSEQ multiplex PCR, lists solely in-frame clones and lacks some. This sample yields about 210,000 clones, of which roughly nine tenths are seen a single time; approximately 1.8% belongs to the top ten. The sample comprised peripheral blood. The receptors here all came from a man between 70 and 80 years old with acute or convalescent COVID-19. Each CDR3 is given without its conserved first and last residue. Only part of the rows carry a size: once, few, many, or a class if the clone is expanded.

V gene: TRBV5-1; J gene: TRBJ1-5; clone size: NA; CDR3 protein: ASSPDGNSNQPQH
V gene: TRBV6-1; J gene: TRBJ1-3; clone size: NA; CDR3 protein: ASSEYVGSSGNTIY
V gene: TRBV7-2; J gene: TRBJ1-3; clone size: NA; CDR3 protein: ASSSDRSGNTIY
V gene: TRBV3-1/TRBV3-2; J gene: TRBJ2-6; clone size: NA; CDR3 protein: ASSQEVTGSSGANVLT
V gene: TRBV7-9; J gene: TRBJ1-2; clone size: NA; CDR3 protein: ASSFAGGSYGYT
V gene: TRBV5-1; J gene: TRBJ2-6; clone size: NA; CDR3 protein: ASSPGGTASSGANVLT
V gene: TRBV4-2; J gene: TRBJ2-7; clone size: NA; CDR3 protein: ASSQDPGTYEQY
V gene: TRBV5-6; J gene: TRBJ2-7; clone size: NA; CDR3 protein: ASSPQPVHYEQY
V gene: TRBV19; J gene: TRBJ2-3; clone size: NA; CDR3 protein: ASSGDRLTDTQY
V gene: TRBV5-1; J gene: TRBJ1-1; clone size: NA; CDR3 protein: ASRPGNTEAF
V gene: TRBV28; J gene: TRBJ1-5; clone size: NA; CDR3 protein: ASSGEVQPQH
V gene: TRBV25-1; J gene: TRBJ1-2; clone size: NA; CDR3 protein: ASSEFEGQGKDLYGYT
V gene: TRBV5-5; J gene: TRBJ2-1; clone size: NA; CDR3 protein: ASSLAGLANNNEQF
V gene: TRBV11-2; J gene: TRBJ2-7; clone size: NA; CDR3 protein: ASSFDGPRGLVLGEQY
V gene: TRBV27; J gene: TRBJ2-2; clone size: NA; CDR3 protein: ASRGTQTTGELF
V gene: TRBV6-5; J gene: TRBJ1-2; clone size: NA; CDR3 protein: ASSYSLTDRVYGYT
V gene: TRBV19; J gene: TRBJ1-5; clone size: NA; CDR3 protein: ASRGQGGLGNQPQH
V gene: TRBV14; J gene: TRBJ2-1; clone size: NA; CDR3 protein: ASSQEVAGEHLGEQF
V gene: TRBV4-2; J gene: TRBJ2-1; clone size: NA; CDR3 protein: ASSPRLREASYNEQF
V gene: TRBV5-4; J gene: TRBJ2-1; clone size: NA; CDR3 protein: ASSLTGGYEQF
V gene: TRBV27; J gene: TRBJ2-1; clone size: NA; CDR3 protein: ASSFQAGGSNEQF
V gene: TRBV7-3; J gene: TRBJ1-3; clone size: once; CDR3 protein: ASSLYATGSGNTIY
V gene: TRBV7-6; J gene: TRBJ2-2; clone size: NA; CDR3 protein: ASSRPPGQNTGELF